These 7 T cell receptor beta chains were all obtained from the same sample, sequenced in a study of blood T cell repertoires in COVID-19. The repertoire was sequenced with immunoSEQ multiplex PCR; TCRdb's copy has only in-frame clones and lacks some. The data hold 77,000 or so clones, with around 83% observed a single time. Specimen: peripheral blood. The receptors come from a woman in her sixties or seventies with acute or convalescent COVID-19.

The chain recombines TRBV5-1 with TRBJ1-2; TRBD1 is a possible D gene (6 bases). Germline loops: CDR1 SGHRS, CDR2 YFSETQ. The length of the CDR3 is 14 residues. Trimming removed 1 base from V and 1 base from J, with 8 bases in between. The CDR3 reads CASSLTQGNYGYTF. The CDR3 DNA follows: TGCGCCAGCAGCTTGACACAGGGTAACTATGGCTACACCTTC. The full variable domain, its missing parts supplied by reference TRBV5-1 and TRBJ1-2, is KAGVTQTPRYLIKTRGQQVTLSCSPISGHRSVSWYQQTPGQGLQFLFEYFSETQRNKGNFPGRFSGRQFSNSRSEMNVSTLELGDSALYLCASSLTQGNYGYTFGSGTRLTVV.

The V gene is TRBV4-1, the J gene TRBJ1-5, with 8 bases matching TRBD1. V gave up 0 bases and J gave up 6 bases; unmatched junction bases: 4. Germline values: CDR1 MGHRA, CDR2 YSYEKL. The CDR3 totals 15 residues. For the CDR3, the DNA is TGCGCCAGCAGCCAAGAAGGACAGGGCCCTCAGCCCCAGCATTTT. Protein: CASSQEGQGPQPQHF.

The V call is TRBV29-1, the J call TRBJ1-2; perhaps TRBD1 as D (5 bases). The CDR3 totals 10 residues. CDR1 is SQVTM and CDR2 is ANQGSEA in the germline V gene. Trimming shortened V by 5 bases and J by 6 bases, and 7 bases separated the two germline ends. Here the CDR3 DNA reads TGCAGCGTTCGACAGAATGGCTACACCTTC. This encodes CSVRQNGYTF.

This sequence joins TRBV2 and TRBJ2-2; 8 bases match TRBD2. CDR1 and CDR2 (germline): SNHLY, FYNNEI. Losses at the gene ends were 6 bases for V and 8 bases for J; bases not matched to a gene: 2. The CDR3 has 12 amino acids. Here the CDR3 reads CASRVAGGELFF. The CDR3, as DNA: TGTGCCAGCAGAGTAGCGGGGGGGGAGCTGTTTTTT.

This rearrangement joins TRBV11-2 to TRBJ1-3; D not certain. This CDR3 region has 14 residues. Trimming took 3 bases from V and 0 from J, leaving 6 bases between them. Germline loops: CDR1 SGHAT, CDR2 FQNNGV. CDR3 nucleotides: TGTGCCAGCAGCTTGGCGGGCTCTGGAAACACCATATATTTT. Translating it yields CASSLAGSGNTIYF.

The J gene is TRBJ1-2, the V gene TRBV25-1; 8 bases are shared with TRBD1. V was clipped by 4 bases and J by 4 bases; unmatched bases: 2. The CDR3 covers 13 residues. In germline, CDR1 is MGHDK, CDR2 SYGVNS. Written as DNA, the CDR3 is TGTGCCAGCAGTGTTACAGGGGGCTATGGCTACACCTTC. It encodes CASSVTGGYGYTF.

This chain uses TRBV29-1 with TRBJ1-1; D might be TRBD1 (6 bases). The CDR3 runs to 14 residues. Germline values: CDR1 SQVTM, CDR2 ANQGSEA. V was shortened by 1 base and J by 5 bases, with 14 bases between the two germline ends. The CDR3 DNA reads as TGCAGCGTTGAAGGGGGGGGCAGGGTGACTGAAGCTTTCTTT. Protein: CSVEGGGRVTEAFF. The whole variable domain, filled in from reference TRBV29-1 and TRBJ1-1, reads SAVISQKPSRDICQRGTSLTIQCQVDSQVTMMFWYRQQPGQSLTLIATANQGSEATYESGFVIDKFPISRPNLTFSTLTVSNMSPEDSSIYLCSVEGGGRVTEAFFGQGTRLTVV.